The clone carrying this TCR beta chain was seen at least ten times. Antigen unknown. Germline V gene lookup returns CDR1 LGHDT and CDR2 YNNKEL (reference sequence). V was pared by 0 bases and J by 1 base, with 3 bases of the junction left unmatched. CDR3 length: 16 amino acids. The source of the sample is a study of T cells in Graves' hyperthyroidism and ophthalmopathy. The PBMCs studied were ones that came from 8 to 10 ml fresh peripheral blood. RNA transcripts yielded amplified TCR beta CDR3 regions. When the TCR CDR3 underwent first-round RT-PCR, the HTBI primer set was used. MiXCR was run by TCRdb on the multiplex PCR reads, yielding one entry per CDR3 protein. The sample includes over 400,000 distinct CDR3 sequences, about 20% of them seen just once. Findings and limits, study-wide: Blood held most thyroid clonotypes expanded above 0.001 frequency.

The chain recombines TRBV3-1 with TRBJ2-3, with 8 bases identical to TRBD2. The sequenced sample was blood. The receptor comes from a woman aged 70-85 years with Graves' ophthalmopathy. CDR3 sequence (DNA): TGTGCCAGCAGCCAAGAGAGCGGGAGTGGCACAGATACGCAGTATTTT. It encodes CASSQESGSGTDTQYF.